This T cell receptor (beta chain) was sequenced in a study of cytomegalovirus exposure and HLA in healthy donors. The PCR employed 60 Vbeta primers together with 13 Jbeta primers. Only in-frame clones appear in the TCRdb table, and some are missing; sequencing was by immunoSEQ multiplex PCR. The sample records under 200,000 clones, about 86% being singletons. The germline V and J ends were trimmed by 5 bases and 4 bases, with 17 bases remaining between them. The CDR3 length is 15 residues. The germline V gene has CDR1 MDHEN and CDR2 SYDVKM. Regarding donors, all were healthy bone marrow donors. The receptor comes from a woman aged 18-30 years in good health and CMV-seronegative. What was sequenced was PBMCs. This chain uses TRBV28 with TRBJ1-1; possible D gene TRBD1, 5 bases. This CDR3 is CASSPTGSGGTEAFF. CDR3 sequence (DNA): TGTGCCAGCAGTCCCACAGGCTCCGGGGGCACTGAAGCTTTCTTT.